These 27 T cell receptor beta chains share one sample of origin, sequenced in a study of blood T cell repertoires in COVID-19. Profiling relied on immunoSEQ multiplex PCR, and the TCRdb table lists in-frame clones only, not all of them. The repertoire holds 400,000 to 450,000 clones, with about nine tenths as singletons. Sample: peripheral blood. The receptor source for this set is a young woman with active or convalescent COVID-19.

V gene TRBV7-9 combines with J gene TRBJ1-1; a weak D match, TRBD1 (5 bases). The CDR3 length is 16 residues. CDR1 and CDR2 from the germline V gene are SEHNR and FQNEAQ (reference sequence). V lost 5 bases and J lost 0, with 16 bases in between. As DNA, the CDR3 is TGTGCCAGCAGCCTTCCAGTGGGGCAGCTGAACACTGAAGCTTTCTTT. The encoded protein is CASSLPVGQLNTEAFF.

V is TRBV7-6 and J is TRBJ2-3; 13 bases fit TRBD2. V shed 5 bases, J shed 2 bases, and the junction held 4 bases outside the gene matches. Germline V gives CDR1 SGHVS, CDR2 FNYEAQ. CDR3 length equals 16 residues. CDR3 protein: CASSPLAGGNTDTQYF. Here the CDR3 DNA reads TGTGCCAGCAGCCCACTAGCGGGAGGGAACACAGATACGCAGTATTTT.

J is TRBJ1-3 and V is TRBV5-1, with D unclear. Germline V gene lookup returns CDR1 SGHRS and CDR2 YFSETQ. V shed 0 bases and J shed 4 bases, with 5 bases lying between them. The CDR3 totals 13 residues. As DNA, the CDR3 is TGCGCCAGCAGCTTGGCTGGCGGAAACACCATATATTTT. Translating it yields CASSLAGGNTIYF.

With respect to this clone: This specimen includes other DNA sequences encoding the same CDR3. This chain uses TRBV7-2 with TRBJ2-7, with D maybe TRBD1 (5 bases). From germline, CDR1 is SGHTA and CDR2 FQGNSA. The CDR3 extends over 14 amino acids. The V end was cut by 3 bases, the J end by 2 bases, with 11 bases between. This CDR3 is CASSFVAGTYEQYF. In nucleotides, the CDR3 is TGTGCCAGCAGCTTCGTCGCAGGGACCTACGAGCAGTACTTC.

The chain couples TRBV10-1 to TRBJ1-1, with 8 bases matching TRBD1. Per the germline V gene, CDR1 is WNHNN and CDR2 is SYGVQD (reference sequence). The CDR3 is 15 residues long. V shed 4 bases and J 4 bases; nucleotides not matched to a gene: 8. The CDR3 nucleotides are TGCGCCAGCAGTGGACTCAGGGGGCATGGCACTGAAGCTTTCTTT. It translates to CASSGLRGHGTEAFF.

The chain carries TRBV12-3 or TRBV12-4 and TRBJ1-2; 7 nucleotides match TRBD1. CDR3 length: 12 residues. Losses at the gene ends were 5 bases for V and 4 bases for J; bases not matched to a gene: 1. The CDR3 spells CASSRDSYGYTF. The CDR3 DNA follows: TGTGCCAGCAGTCGGGACAGCTATGGCTACACCTTC.

This chain's CDR3 is CASSPPDSSGNTIYF. The CDR3 DNA reads TGTGCCAGCAGCCCACCGGACAGCTCTGGAAACACCATATATTTT. The chain links TRBV5-4 to TRBJ1-3, with D perhaps TRBD1 (6 bases). V was shortened by 4 bases and J by 0 bases, with 11 bases between the two germline ends. The CDR3 runs to 15 residues. From germline, CDR1 is SGHNT and CDR2 YYREEE (reference sequence).

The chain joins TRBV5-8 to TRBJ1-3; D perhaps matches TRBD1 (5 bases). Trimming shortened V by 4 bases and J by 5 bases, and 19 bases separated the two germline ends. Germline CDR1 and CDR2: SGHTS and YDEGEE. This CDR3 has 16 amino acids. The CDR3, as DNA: TGTGCCAGCAGCCAGACAGAAACGTTGCGCCGAAACACCATATATTTT. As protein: CASSQTETLRRNTIYF.

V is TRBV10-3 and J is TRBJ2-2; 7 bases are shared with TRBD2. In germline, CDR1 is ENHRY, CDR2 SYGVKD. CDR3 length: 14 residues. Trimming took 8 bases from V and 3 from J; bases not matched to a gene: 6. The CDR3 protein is CAIAAGDYTGELFF. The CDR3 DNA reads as TGTGCCATCGCGGCGGGAGACTACACCGGGGAGCTGTTTTTT.

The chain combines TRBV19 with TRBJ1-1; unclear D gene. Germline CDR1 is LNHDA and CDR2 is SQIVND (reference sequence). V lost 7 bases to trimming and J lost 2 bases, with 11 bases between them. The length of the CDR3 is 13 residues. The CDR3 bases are TGTGCCAGTAAATCCTGGAGTAACACTGAAGCTTTCTTT. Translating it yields CASKSWSNTEAFF.

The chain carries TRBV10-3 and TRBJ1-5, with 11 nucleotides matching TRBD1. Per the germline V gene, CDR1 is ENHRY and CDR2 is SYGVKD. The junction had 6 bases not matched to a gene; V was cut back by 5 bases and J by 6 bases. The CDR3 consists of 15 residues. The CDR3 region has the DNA TGTGCCATCAGTAAGGGACAGGGGGAGGTTCAGCCCCAGCATTTT. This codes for CAISKGQGEVQPQHF.

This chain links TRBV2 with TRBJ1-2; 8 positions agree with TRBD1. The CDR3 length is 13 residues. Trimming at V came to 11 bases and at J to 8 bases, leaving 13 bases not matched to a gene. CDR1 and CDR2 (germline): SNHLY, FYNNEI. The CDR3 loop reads CAPARSGGGGYTF. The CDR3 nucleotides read TGTGCCCCAGCCCGGTCAGGGGGCGGCGGCTACACCTTC.

The CDR3 sequence: CASSWTGRDEQYF. CDR3 bases: TGTGCCAGCAGTTGGACAGGGCGCGACGAGCAGTACTTC. This chain connects TRBV6-5 to TRBJ2-7; 8 bases line up with TRBD1. The junction had 4 bases not matched to a gene; V was cut back by 4 bases and J by 5 bases. The length of the CDR3 is 13 residues. The germline gives CDR1 MNHEY, CDR2 SVGAGI.

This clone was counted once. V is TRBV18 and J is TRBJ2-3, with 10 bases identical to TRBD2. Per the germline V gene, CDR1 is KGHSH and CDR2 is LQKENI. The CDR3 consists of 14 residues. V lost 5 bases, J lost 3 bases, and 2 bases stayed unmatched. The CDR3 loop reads CASSGTSATDTQYF. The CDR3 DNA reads TGTGCCAGCTCAGGGACTAGCGCGACAGATACGCAGTATTTT.

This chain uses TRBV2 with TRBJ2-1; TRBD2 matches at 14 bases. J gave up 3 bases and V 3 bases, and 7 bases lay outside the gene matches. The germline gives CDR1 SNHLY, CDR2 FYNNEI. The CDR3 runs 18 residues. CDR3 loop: CASSDPTSGGGLYNEQFF. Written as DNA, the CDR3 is TGTGCCAGCAGTGACCCGACTAGCGGGGGGGGACTCTACAATGAGCAGTTCTTC.

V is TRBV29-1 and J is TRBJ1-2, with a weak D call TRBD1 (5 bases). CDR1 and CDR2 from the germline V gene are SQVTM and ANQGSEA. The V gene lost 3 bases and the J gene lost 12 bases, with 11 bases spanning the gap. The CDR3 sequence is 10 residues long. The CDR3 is CSVDGQGHTF. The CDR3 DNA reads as TGCAGCGTTGATGGGCAGGGCCACACCTTC.

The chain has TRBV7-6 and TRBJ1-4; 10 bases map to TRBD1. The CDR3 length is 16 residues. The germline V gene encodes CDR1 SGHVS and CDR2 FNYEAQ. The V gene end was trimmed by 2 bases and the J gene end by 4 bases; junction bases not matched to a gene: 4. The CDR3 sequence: CASSLRTGGINEKLFF. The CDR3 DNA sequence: TGTGCCAGCAGCTTAAGGACAGGGGGTATTAATGAAAAACTGTTTTTT.

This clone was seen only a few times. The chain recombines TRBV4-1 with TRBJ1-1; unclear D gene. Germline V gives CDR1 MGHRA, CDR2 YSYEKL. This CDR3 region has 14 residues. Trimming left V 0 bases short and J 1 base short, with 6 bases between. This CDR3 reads CASSQEVANTEAFF. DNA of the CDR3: TGCGCCAGCAGCCAAGAAGTAGCGAACACTGAAGCTTTCTTT.

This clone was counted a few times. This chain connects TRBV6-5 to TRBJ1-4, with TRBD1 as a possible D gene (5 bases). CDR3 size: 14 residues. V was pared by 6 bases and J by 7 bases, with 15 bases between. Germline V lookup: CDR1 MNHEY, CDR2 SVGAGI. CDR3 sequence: CASRAPHGGEKLFF. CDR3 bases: TGTGCCAGCAGGGCCCCCCACGGGGGTGAAAAACTGTTTTTT.

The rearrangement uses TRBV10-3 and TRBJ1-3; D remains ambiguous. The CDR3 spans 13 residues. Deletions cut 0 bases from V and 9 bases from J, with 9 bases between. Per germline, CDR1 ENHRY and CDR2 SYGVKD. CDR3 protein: CAISESGQATIYF. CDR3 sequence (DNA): TGTGCCATCAGTGAGTCCGGTCAGGCCACCATATATTTT.

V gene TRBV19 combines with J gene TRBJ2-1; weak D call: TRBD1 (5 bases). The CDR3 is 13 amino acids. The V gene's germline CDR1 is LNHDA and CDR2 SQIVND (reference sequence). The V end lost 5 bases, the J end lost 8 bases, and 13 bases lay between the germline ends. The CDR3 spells CASSVRRTYEQFF. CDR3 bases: TGTGCCAGTAGTGTACGTAGGACATATGAGCAGTTCTTC.

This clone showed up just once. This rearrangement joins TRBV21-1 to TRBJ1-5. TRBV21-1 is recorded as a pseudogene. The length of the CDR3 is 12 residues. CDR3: CASISGIQPQHF. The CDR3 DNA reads TGTGCCAGCATTTCCGGGATCCAGCCCCAGCATTTT.

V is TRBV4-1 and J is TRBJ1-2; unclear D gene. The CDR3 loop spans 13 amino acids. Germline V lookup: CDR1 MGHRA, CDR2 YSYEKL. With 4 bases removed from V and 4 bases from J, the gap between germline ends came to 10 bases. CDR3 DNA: TGCGCCAGCAGCCCGAGGGAAGGCTATGGCTACACCTTC. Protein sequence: CASSPREGYGYTF.

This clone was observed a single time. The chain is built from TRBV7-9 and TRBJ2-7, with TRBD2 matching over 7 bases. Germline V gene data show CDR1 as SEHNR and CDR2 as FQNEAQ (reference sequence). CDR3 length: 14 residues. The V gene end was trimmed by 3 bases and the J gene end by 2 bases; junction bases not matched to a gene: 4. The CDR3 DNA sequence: TGTGCCAGCAGCTTCCAAAGCGGGGCCTACGAGCAGTACTTC. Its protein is CASSFQSGAYEQYF.

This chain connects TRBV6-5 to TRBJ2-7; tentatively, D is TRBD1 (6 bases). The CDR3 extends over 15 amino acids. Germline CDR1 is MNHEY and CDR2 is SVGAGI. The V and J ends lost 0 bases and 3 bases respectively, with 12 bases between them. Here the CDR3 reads CASSYSILGHYEQYF. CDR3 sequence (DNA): TGTGCCAGCAGTTACTCGATCCTGGGACACTACGAGCAGTACTTC.

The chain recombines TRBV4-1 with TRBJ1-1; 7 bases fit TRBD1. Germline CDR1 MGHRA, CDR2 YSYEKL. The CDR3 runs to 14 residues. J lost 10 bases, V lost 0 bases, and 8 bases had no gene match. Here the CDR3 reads CASSQDRDRAGAFF. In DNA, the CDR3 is TGCGCCAGCAGCCAAGATCGTGACAGGGCGGGAGCTTTCTTT.

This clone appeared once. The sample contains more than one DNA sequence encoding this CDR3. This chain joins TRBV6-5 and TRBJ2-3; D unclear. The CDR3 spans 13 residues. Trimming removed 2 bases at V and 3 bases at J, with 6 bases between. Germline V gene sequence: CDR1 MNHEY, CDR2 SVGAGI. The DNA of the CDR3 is TGTGCCAGCAGTTACCGTAGTACAGATACGCAGTATTTT. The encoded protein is CASSYRSTDTQYF.